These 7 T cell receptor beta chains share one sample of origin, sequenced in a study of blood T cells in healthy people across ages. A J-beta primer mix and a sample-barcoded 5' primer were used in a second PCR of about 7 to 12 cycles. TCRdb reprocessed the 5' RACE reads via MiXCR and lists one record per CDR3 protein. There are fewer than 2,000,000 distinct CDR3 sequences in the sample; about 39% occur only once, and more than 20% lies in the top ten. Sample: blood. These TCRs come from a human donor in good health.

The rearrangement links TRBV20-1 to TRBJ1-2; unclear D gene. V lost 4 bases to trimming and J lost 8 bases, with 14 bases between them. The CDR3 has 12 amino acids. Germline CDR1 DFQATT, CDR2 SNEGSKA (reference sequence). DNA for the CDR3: TGCAGTGCTACACACCAGTGGCAGGGCTACACCTTC. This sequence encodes CSATHQWQGYTF.

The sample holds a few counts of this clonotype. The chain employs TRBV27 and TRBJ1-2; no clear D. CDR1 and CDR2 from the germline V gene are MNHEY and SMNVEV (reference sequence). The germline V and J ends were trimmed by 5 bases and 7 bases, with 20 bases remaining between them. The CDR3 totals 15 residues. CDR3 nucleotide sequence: TGTGCCAGCAGTGCCAGACCGGGGTTGGGCTTTGGCTACACCTTC. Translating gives CASSARPGLGFGYTF.

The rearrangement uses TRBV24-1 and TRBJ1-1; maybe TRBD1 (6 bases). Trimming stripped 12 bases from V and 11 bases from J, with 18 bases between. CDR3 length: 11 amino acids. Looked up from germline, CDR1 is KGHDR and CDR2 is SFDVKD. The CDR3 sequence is CAAGDGVSAFF. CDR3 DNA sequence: TGTGCCGCAGGGGATGGGGTTTCGGCTTTCTTT.

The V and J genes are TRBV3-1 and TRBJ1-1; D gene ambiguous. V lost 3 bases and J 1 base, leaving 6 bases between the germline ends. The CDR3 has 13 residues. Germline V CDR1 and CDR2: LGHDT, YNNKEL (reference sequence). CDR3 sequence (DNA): TGTGCCAGCAGCCATCGGCAGAACACTGAAGCTTTCTTT. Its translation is CASSHRQNTEAFF.

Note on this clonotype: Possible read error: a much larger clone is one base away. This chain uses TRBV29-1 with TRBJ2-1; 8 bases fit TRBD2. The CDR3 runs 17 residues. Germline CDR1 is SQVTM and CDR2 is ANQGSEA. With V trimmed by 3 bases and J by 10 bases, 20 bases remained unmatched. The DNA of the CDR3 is TGCAGCGTTGAGATTGTCCGACAGCGGGGGTTTTCCTACGAGCAGTTCTTC. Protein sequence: CSVEIVRQRGFSYEQFF.

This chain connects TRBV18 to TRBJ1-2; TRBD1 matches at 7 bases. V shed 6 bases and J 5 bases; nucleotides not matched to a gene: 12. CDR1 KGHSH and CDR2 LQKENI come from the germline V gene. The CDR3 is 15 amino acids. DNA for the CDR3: TGTGCCAGCTCCGGACAGGCCGGTGGGGCGTATGGCTACACCTTC. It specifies CASSGQAGGAYGYTF.

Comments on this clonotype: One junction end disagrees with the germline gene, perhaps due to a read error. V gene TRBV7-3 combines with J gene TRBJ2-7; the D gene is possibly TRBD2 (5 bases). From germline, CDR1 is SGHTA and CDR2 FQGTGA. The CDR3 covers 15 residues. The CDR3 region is CAGSLGPTSSYEQYF. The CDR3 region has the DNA TGTGCCGGCAGCTTAGGCCCAACTAGCTCCTACGAGCAGTACTTC.